The clone carrying this TCR beta chain was found many times. The CDR3 extends over 11 amino acids. Germline loops: CDR1 LGHDT, CDR2 YNNKEL (reference sequence). Trimming left V 3 bases short and J 6 bases short, with 6 bases between. The data derive from a study of T cells in Graves' hyperthyroidism and ophthalmopathy. Ophthalmopathy patients had moderate-to-severe active disease, CAS ≥3, NOSPECS ≥4, and disease duration under 3 months. Researchers took RNA transcripts and amplified the TCR beta CDR3 regions from them. When the TCR CDR3 underwent first-round RT-PCR, the HTBI primer set was used. TCRdb analysed the multiplex PCR reads with MiXCR anew, one entry per CDR3 protein. Of about 640,000 distinct CDR3 sequences in the sample, roughly 20% were seen once.

This chain links TRBV3-1 with TRBJ2-7, with D uncertain. The sequence derives from a man younger than 45 with Graves' ophthalmopathy. The specimen was blood. CDR3 bases: TGTGCCAGCAGCCATAACACCGAGCAGTACTTC. Protein product: CASSHNTEQYF.